The 8 T cell receptor beta chains below come from one sample, sequenced in a study of cytomegalovirus exposure and HLA in healthy donors. A multiplex PCR was run with 60 Vbeta primers and 13 Jbeta primers. Data came from immunoSEQ multiplex PCR; TCRdb stores just in-frame clones and leaves some out. The table lists 150,000 to 160,000 clones, around 70% of them singletons. Sequencing used PBMCs. The source is a man under 40 in good health and CMV-seronegative.

The V and J genes are TRBV6-1 and TRBJ1-1, with D possibly matching TRBD1 (5 bases). V dropped 3 bases and J dropped 11 bases, with 16 bases sitting between them. Germline CDR1 MNHNS, CDR2 SASEGT. The CDR3 length is 13 residues. CDR3 nucleotides: TGTGCCAGCAGTGAGTTAGGATCCGGGGGGGCTTTCTTT. Residues: CASSELGSGGAFF.

This clone was counted a few times. V gene TRBV27 combines with J gene TRBJ1-4, with 8 bases that match TRBD1. The CDR3 is 14 amino acids. CDR1 and CDR2 (germline): MNHEY, SMNVEV (reference sequence). The V segment lost 3 bases and the J segment 8 bases; nucleotides outside the gene matches: 5. CDR3 DNA: TGTGCCAGCAGTTTTGACAGGGGTGGGGAAAAACTGTTTTTT. Protein sequence: CASSFDRGGEKLFF. The full variable domain, rest sourced from reference TRBV27 and TRBJ1-4, is EAQVTQNPRYLITVTGKKLTVTCSQNMNHEYMSWYRQDPGLGLRQIYYSMNVEVTDKGDVPEGYKVSRKEKRNFPLILESPSPNQTSLYFCASSFDRGGEKLFFGSGTQLSVL.

V is TRBV7-2 and J is TRBJ1-2; D is ambiguous. The CDR3 contains 12 residues. V lost 3 bases to trimming and J lost 6 bases, with 8 bases between them. Per the germline V gene, CDR1 is SGHTA and CDR2 is FQGNSA. CDR3 sequence: CASSLNLDGYTF. CDR3 bases: TGTGCCAGCAGCTTGAACTTGGATGGCTACACCTTC.

The sample holds a few counts of this clone. The chain recombines TRBV4-3 with TRBJ2-1; weak D call: TRBD1 (5 bases). The germline V gene has CDR1 LGHNA and CDR2 YSLEER. Trimming took off 5 bases at V and 5 bases at J, with 10 bases between the two ends. The CDR3 runs 13 residues. CDR3 sequence reads: CASSFDRDNEQFF. The CDR3 bases are TGCGCCAGCAGCTTCGACAGAGACAATGAGCAGTTCTTC.

The V call is TRBV29-1, the J call TRBJ2-2; 10 bases align to TRBD1. The CDR3 spans 12 residues. V trimming: 7 bases; J trimming: 4 bases; junction bases outside the gene matches: 0. Germline values: CDR1 SQVTM, CDR2 ANQGSEA. The CDR3 DNA reads TGCAGCGGGACAGGGGGCACCGGGGAGCTGTTTTTT. Protein sequence: CSGTGGTGELFF.

V is TRBV6-5 and J is TRBJ2-7; D is possibly TRBD1 (5 bases). Per the germline V gene, CDR1 is MNHEY and CDR2 is SVGAGI. The CDR3 is made up of 14 amino acids. Trimming removed 6 bases at V and 0 bases at J, with 12 bases between. The CDR3 DNA sequence: TGTGCCAGCAGGACACCACAGGTCTCCTACGAGCAGTACTTC. Protein product: CASRTPQVSYEQYF.

A note on this clone: This same CDR3 is encoded by further DNA sequences in the sample. This rearrangement joins TRBV5-1 to TRBJ2-1, with 8 bases aligning to TRBD2. This CDR3 comprises 14 residues. Trimming cost V 3 bases and J 9 bases; bases outside gene matches: 8. Germline V lookup: CDR1 SGHRS, CDR2 YFSETQ. CDR3 sequence: CASSSGGGPGEQFF. The DNA for the CDR3 is TGCGCCAGCAGCTCAGGCGGGGGGCCGGGTGAGCAGTTCTTC.

The V gene is TRBV27, the J gene TRBJ1-5, with D tentatively TRBD1 (6 bases). The ends were cut back, 2 bases at V and 4 bases at J, with 18 bases in the middle. CDR3 length equals 17 residues. The V gene's germline CDR1 is MNHEY and CDR2 SMNVEV (reference sequence). CDR3 amino acids: CASSLGGRGDTNQPQHF. The CDR3, as DNA: TGTGCCAGCAGTTTAGGAGGCCGAGGGGACACGAATCAGCCCCAGCATTTT.